The 21 T cell receptor beta chains listed next were all sequenced from one sample in a study of T-cell reconstitution after alpha-beta-depleted transplantation in children. Library preparation (for TCRbeta) was performed with unique molecular identifiers. TCRdb ran MiXCR on the PCR reads and lists one entry per CDR3 protein. The table shows about a million distinct CDR3 sequences, with 25% to 35% occurring only once. The specimen was PBMCs, mostly from graft donor cells, collected 360 days after TCRalphabeta/CD19-depleted stem cell transplant. The source of these receptors is a boy younger than two who had a stem cell transplant for SCID, so the T cells may come from the graft donor.

CDR3 amino acids: CASSYSWGPGETQYF. The CDR3 DNA reads TGTGCCAGCAGTTACTCCTGGGGGCCGGGGGAGACCCAGTACTTC. The chain is built from TRBV6-8 and TRBJ2-5, with D possibly matching TRBD1 (6 bases). CDR3 length equals 15 residues. The ends were cut back, 0 bases at V and 5 bases at J, with 13 bases in the middle. Germline CDR1 and CDR2: MNHGY and SAAAGT.

This rearrangement joins TRBV6-2 or TRBV6-3 to TRBJ2-1; D call uncertain. The V end was cut by 6 bases, the J end by 3 bases, with 12 bases between. The CDR3 length is 14 residues. CDR1 is MNHEY, CDR2 SVGEGT, per germline. The CDR3 is CASRLIGYYNEQFF. In DNA form, the CDR3 reads TGTGCCAGCAGGCTGATCGGTTACTACAATGAGCAGTTCTTC.

This clonotype has just a few counts. The rearrangement links TRBV12-3 or TRBV12-4 to TRBJ2-1; D uncertain. The CDR3 is 11 amino acids. V was trimmed by 5 bases and J by 6 bases, leaving 5 bases between them. CDR3: CASSNSNEQFF. DNA of the CDR3: TGTGCCAGCAGTAACAGCAATGAGCAGTTCTTC.

This clonotype was counted only a few times. The V and J genes are TRBV7-9 and TRBJ1-1; 7 bases agree with TRBD1. With V trimmed by 5 bases and J by 4 bases, 13 bases remained unmatched. This CDR3 contains 16 residues. Per the germline V gene, CDR1 is SEHNR and CDR2 is FQNEAQ (reference sequence). CDR3 DNA sequence: TGTGCCAGCAGCAGAGCTCAACAGGGGTGGGGCACTGAAGCTTTCTTT. Translating gives CASSRAQQGWGTEAFF.

The chain links TRBV4-1 to TRBJ1-5; 7 bases are a match to TRBD1. The CDR3 extends over 14 amino acids. In germline, CDR1 is MGHRA, CDR2 YSYEKL. V lost 4 bases and J lost 7; bases outside the gene matches: 7. Here the CDR3 reads CASSPFDREQPQHF. Here the CDR3 DNA reads TGCGCCAGCAGCCCGTTCGACAGGGAACAGCCCCAGCATTTT.

This clonotype appeared a few times. J is TRBJ2-3 and V is TRBV9; possible D gene TRBD1, 6 bases. The ends were cut back, 6 bases at V and 3 bases at J, with 17 bases in the middle. CDR3 length: 15 residues. Germline CDR1 is SGDLS and CDR2 is YYNGEE. The CDR3 loop is CASTQKGVGTDTQYF. The CDR3 coding sequence is TGTGCCAGCACCCAAAAGGGGGTCGGGACAGATACGCAGTATTTT.

The gene calls are TRBV28 and TRBJ2-3; 10 bases line up with TRBD2. Germline V gene data show CDR1 as MDHEN and CDR2 as SYDVKM. CDR3 size: 15 residues. With 5 bases clipped from V and 1 base from J, the junction kept 3 bases outside the gene matches. Written as DNA, the CDR3 is TGTGCCAGCAGTAAAAGCGGGGGGGGCACAGATACGCAGTATTTT. Translation gives CASSKSGGGTDTQYF.

This clonotype occurred a few times. V is TRBV18 and J is TRBJ2-5; D is perhaps TRBD1 (5 bases). Germline-derived CDR1 and CDR2 are KGHSH and LQKENI. This CDR3 has 15 amino acids. Trimming cost V 1 base and J 6 bases, with 15 bases left between them. The CDR3 bases are TGTGCCAGCTCACCACTATCGGCAGGGAAGAAGACCCAGTACTTC. Amino acids: CASSPLSAGKKTQYF.

The table lists this clonotype with a few counts. The chain couples TRBV4-3 to TRBJ1-5; D is ambiguous. The CDR3 runs to 16 residues. Trimming took 2 bases from V and 0 from J, leaving 11 bases between them. Germline V gene lookup returns CDR1 LGHNA and CDR2 YSLEER. CDR3 loop: CASSQRVVYSNQPQHF. The DNA for the CDR3 is TGCGCCAGCAGCCAACGAGTTGTTTATAGCAATCAGCCCCAGCATTTT.

The J gene is TRBJ2-1, the V gene TRBV24-1, with D uncertain. Germline V gene sequence: CDR1 KGHDR, CDR2 SFDVKD. The CDR3 totals 13 residues. The V end was cut by 3 bases, the J end by 13 bases, with 15 bases between. The CDR3 nucleotides read TGTGCCACCAGTGATCTCCGACGTTCAACCCAGTTCTTC. Protein: CATSDLRRSTQFF.

The rearrangement joins TRBV29-1 to TRBJ2-2, with unresolved D. The CDR3 totals 12 residues. CDR1 is SQVTM, CDR2 ANQGSEA, per germline. The V end lost 6 bases, the J end lost 5 bases, and 10 bases lay between the germline ends. CDR3 DNA sequence: TGCAGCGTCCGAGAGGTAACCGGGGAGCTGTTTTTT. This sequence encodes CSVREVTGELFF.

The chain recombines TRBV6-2 or TRBV6-3 with TRBJ2-7, with 9 bases fitting TRBD2. Per germline, CDR1 MNHEY and CDR2 SVGEGT. The V gene end was trimmed by 0 bases and the J gene end by 2 bases; junction bases not matched to a gene: 11. This CDR3 is 18 amino acids long. CDR3 residues: CASSYSFSGGPQTYEQYF. As DNA, the CDR3 is TGTGCCAGCAGTTACTCGTTCAGCGGGGGGCCCCAGACCTACGAGCAGTACTTC.

CDR3 in amino acids: CASYLAGWTGELFF. The CDR3 DNA reads as TGTGCCAGCTATCTAGCGGGTTGGACCGGGGAGCTGTTTTTT. The chain has TRBV6-2 or TRBV6-3 and TRBJ2-2, with 8 bases matching TRBD2. The CDR3 is made up of 14 amino acids. Unmatched junction bases numbered 7, after V lost 8 bases and J lost 5 bases. CDR1 and CDR2 (germline): MNHEY, SVGEGT.

This chain connects TRBV6-1 to TRBJ1-1; a weak D match, TRBD1 (5 bases). Germline V gives CDR1 MNHNS, CDR2 SASEGT. This CDR3 has 15 amino acids. Trimming removed 5 bases from V and 5 bases from J, with 18 bases in between. The CDR3 DNA follows: TGTGCCAGCAGTCGGAGTGGGGACCGGAGTACTGAAGCTTTCTTT. Encoded protein: CASSRSGDRSTEAFF.

The chain joins TRBV27 to TRBJ2-5; 8 bases fit TRBD1. This CDR3 has 15 amino acids. V lost 8 bases and J lost 0; bases outside the gene matches: 8. Germline values: CDR1 MNHEY, CDR2 SMNVEV (reference sequence). In DNA form, the CDR3 reads TGTGCCAGCCGAACAGGGGGACGGTACCAAGAGACCCAGTACTTC. Protein: CASRTGGRYQETQYF.

This clonotype was seen more than once but under ten times. The chain joins TRBV7-2 to TRBJ2-7; D unresolved. CDR1 is SGHTA and CDR2 is FQGNSA in the germline V gene. The CDR3 runs to 12 residues. The V gene lost 8 bases and the J gene lost 6 bases, with 14 bases spanning the gap. CDR3 nucleotide sequence: TGTGCCAGCGGTGGCTTGTGGGGCGAGCAGTACTTC. As protein: CASGGLWGEQYF.

The rearrangement joins TRBV28 to TRBJ2-2; TRBD1 or TRBD2 may be the D gene (6 bases each). V was trimmed by 3 bases and J by 4 bases, leaving 15 bases between them. CDR1 is MDHEN, CDR2 SYDVKM, per germline. The CDR3 extends over 16 amino acids. The CDR3 reads CASSFTGAFGTGELFF. Written as DNA, the CDR3 is TGTGCCAGCAGTTTCACGGGGGCGTTCGGCACCGGGGAGCTGTTTTTT.

This chain joins TRBV4-3 and TRBJ1-1, with 8 nucleotides matching TRBD1. V shed 2 bases, J shed 1 base, and the junction held 15 bases outside the gene matches. This CDR3 has 19 amino acids. Germline V CDR1 and CDR2: LGHNA, YSLEER. The CDR3 spells CASSQMPLLTGAPNTEAFF. CDR3 sequence (DNA): TGCGCCAGCAGCCAAATGCCACTACTGACAGGGGCTCCGAACACTGAAGCTTTCTTT.

The CDR3 protein is CSARTGGRTGELFF. For the CDR3, the DNA is TGCAGTGCTAGGACAGGGGGCAGGACCGGGGAGCTGTTTTTT. V gene TRBV20-1 combines with J gene TRBJ2-2; 10 bases map to TRBD1. The CDR3 is 14 residues long. V shed 3 bases and J 5 bases; nucleotides not matched to a gene: 3. Germline V gene data show CDR1 as DFQATT and CDR2 as SNEGSKA (reference sequence).

This clonotype turned up a few times. DNA of the CDR3: TGTGCCAGCAGCCAAGAGGAGGGTCACAATGAGCAGTTCTTC. It yields the protein CASSQEEGHNEQFF. The genes are TRBV4-2 and TRBJ2-1, with D perhaps matching TRBD2 (6 bases). The CDR3 contains 14 residues. Germline CDR1 reads LGHNA; CDR2 reads YNFKEQ. V was clipped by 0 bases and J by 5 bases, with 8 bases between them.

The rearrangement joins TRBV5-1 to TRBJ1-1; the D gene is possibly TRBD1 (6 bases). This CDR3 region has 15 residues. Germline loops: CDR1 SGHRS, CDR2 YFSETQ. The V and J ends lost 0 bases and 6 bases respectively, with 15 bases between them. CDR3 in DNA: TGCGCCAGCAGCTTGGCCTCAGGGGAGTTTTCTGAAGCTTTCTTT. Residues: CASSLASGEFSEAFF.